These 10 T cell receptor beta chains came from one sample sequenced in a study of blood T cell repertoires in COVID-19. Assay: immunoSEQ multiplex PCR; the TCRdb copy retains only in-frame clones and omits some. The sample carries about 130,000 clones, over 75% recorded once. Sequences were obtained from peripheral blood. All receptors derive from a woman over 75 with acute or convalescent COVID-19.

The table lists this clone with a count of one. The chain couples TRBV5-1 to TRBJ2-3, with D possibly matching TRBD1 (6 bases). This CDR3 spans 14 amino acids. Germline-derived CDR1 and CDR2 are SGHRS and YFSETQ. V lost 4 bases and J lost 3, with 12 bases in between. CDR3 region: CASSVGANTDTQYF. DNA of the CDR3: TGCGCCAGCAGCGTGGGGGCAAATACAGATACGCAGTATTTT.

This clone was detected once. This chain connects TRBV28 to TRBJ1-2, with TRBD1 matching over 7 bases. The trim removed 6 bases at V and 8 bases at J, leaving 9 bases unmatched. The CDR3 length is 13 residues. The germline gives CDR1 MDHEN, CDR2 SYDVKM. CDR3 protein: CASRLPGQDGYTF. For the CDR3, the DNA is TGTGCCAGCAGACTCCCCGGACAGGACGGCTACACCTTC.

This sequence joins TRBV19 and TRBJ2-7, with 8 bases aligning to TRBD1. The germline gives CDR1 LNHDA, CDR2 SQIVND (reference sequence). This CDR3 spans 15 amino acids. J lost 2 bases, V lost 6 bases, and 9 bases had no gene match. Here the CDR3 DNA reads TGTGCCAGTAGCTCTAAACCGACAGGGGCCTACGAGCAGTACTTC. Residues: CASSSKPTGAYEQYF.

In the case of this clone: The junction departs from germline at one end; a sequencing error may be responsible. The DNA of the CDR3 is TGTGCCAGCAGCCAAGATCTGCGCGGGCAAGCCTTC. Encoded protein: CASSQDLRGQAF. The V and J genes are TRBV3-1 (or the pseudogene TRBV3-2) and TRBJ1-2, with D uncertain. From germline, CDR1 is LGHDT and CDR2 YNNKEL (reference sequence). The CDR3 totals 12 residues.

This rearrangement joins TRBV5-1 to TRBJ1-2; 7 nucleotides align to TRBD1. J lost 7 bases, V lost 1 base, and 1 base had no gene match. This CDR3 spans 12 amino acids. Germline CDR1 reads SGHRS; CDR2 reads YFSETQ. For the CDR3, the DNA is TGCGCCAGCAGCTTGCCAGGGGGTGGCTACACCTTC. It specifies CASSLPGGGYTF.

The sample holds a few counts of this clone. This chain connects TRBV23-1 to TRBJ2-3, with D tentatively TRBD2 (5 bases). TRBV23-1 is an ORF; its function is uncertain. The length of the CDR3 is 19 residues. V was shortened by 3 bases and J by 2 bases, with 24 bases between the two germline ends. The DNA of the CDR3 is TGCGCCAGCAGTCATGCCCAACATCGTGTCGGACTCACCACAGATACGCAGTATTTT. The encoded protein is CASSHAQHRVGLTTDTQYF.

With regard to this clone: Other DNA sequences in the same sample also yield this CDR3. This chain connects TRBV11-3 to TRBJ2-2; 7 bases fit TRBD2. Looked up from germline, CDR1 is SGHNT and CDR2 is YENEEA. This CDR3 region has 15 residues. The J segment lost 0 bases and the V segment lost 3 bases, leaving 1 base of the junction unmatched. CDR3 loop: CASSLGGTNTGELFF. CDR3 nucleotides: TGTGCCAGCAGCTTGGGGGGGACGAACACCGGGGAGCTGTTTTTT.

The chain links TRBV27 to TRBJ2-5; no clear D gene. V was pared by 9 bases and J by 4 bases, with 12 bases between. The CDR3 extends over 12 amino acids. The germline V gene encodes CDR1 MNHEY and CDR2 SMNVEV (reference sequence). CDR3 in amino acids: CASGPVGETQYF. DNA for the CDR3: TGTGCCAGTGGGCCGGTGGGAGAGACCCAGTACTTC.

The J gene is TRBJ2-3, the V gene TRBV7-6; 8 nucleotides line up with TRBD1. Trimming removed 2 bases from V and 2 bases from J; junction bases left unmatched: 9. Per germline, CDR1 SGHVS and CDR2 FNYEAQ. CDR3 length: 17 residues. The chain's CDR3 is CASSLFADRAYTDTQYF. CDR3 coding DNA: TGTGCCAGCAGCTTATTCGCGGACAGGGCATACACAGATACGCAGTATTTT.

V and J are TRBV7-9 and TRBJ2-7, with D tentatively TRBD2 (6 bases). The CDR3 extends over 15 amino acids. V was clipped by 4 bases and J by 2 bases, with 15 bases between them. CDR1 is SEHNR, CDR2 FQNEAQ, per germline (reference sequence). CDR3 coding DNA: TGTGCCAGCAGCTCCCGCCGGGACTCGACCTACGAGCAGTACTTC. Its translation is CASSSRRDSTYEQYF.